These T cell receptor beta chains were read from a single sample in a study of tumor-infiltrating lymphocytes in primary liver carcinoma. TCRdb independently ran MiXCR on the multiplex PCR reads; one entry per CDR3 protein. The sample has 50,000 or so distinct CDR3 sequences, approximately 80% seen once; the top ten hold around 22%. The sequenced material came from liver tumor tissue from sampling region 5. All receptors derive from a man in his forties with primary liver carcinoma and hepatitis B virus infection. The CDR3 runs from the conserved cysteine through the conserved F or W. Not every row has a clone size; where given, it reads once, few, many or a size class.

V gene: TRBV11-1
clone size: .
J gene: TRBJ2-3
CDR3 protein: CASSSGGSSIGARTDMQYF

V gene: TRBV12-3/TRBV12-4
clone size: .
J gene: TRBJ2-3
CDR3 protein: CVSSSEGTEFYTQYF

V gene: TRBV29-1
clone size: .
J gene: TRBJ2-5
CDR3 protein: CSVEDTIGRSTQYF

V gene: TRBV29-1
clone size: .
J gene: TRBJ2-2
CDR3 protein: CNVENPLGTNTGELFF

V gene: TRBV5-6
clone size: .
J gene: TRBJ2-7
CDR3 protein: CASDSLMVYEQYF

V gene: TRBV7-9
clone size: .
J gene: TRBJ2-7
CDR3 protein: CAISQGQSEQYF

V gene: TRBV11-2
clone size: .
J gene: TRBJ2-5
CDR3 protein: CTNRSRDSAHQETQYF

V gene: TRBV29-1
clone size: .
J gene: TRBJ2-3
CDR3 protein: CSVEGFLGLTDMQYF

V gene: TRBV29-1
clone size: medium-sized
J gene: TRBJ1-1
CDR3 protein: CSVDGGWGMRTEAFF

V gene: TRBV11-3
clone size: large
J gene: TRBJ2-3
CDR3 protein: CASSNNTDTQYF

V gene: TRBV19
clone size: .
J gene: TRBJ1-5
CDR3 protein: CASRTGTGYNSNQPQHF

V gene: TRBV29-1
clone size: .
J gene: TRBJ2-3
CDR3 protein: CGVRGLAGGRADTQCF

V gene: TRBV24-1
clone size: .
J gene: TRBJ1-2
CDR3 protein: CSTSDLKDRSFYGYTF

V gene: TRBV6-2/TRBV6-3
clone size: .
J gene: TRBJ1-5
CDR3 protein: CSSSPPAVGTSNQPQHF

V gene: TRBV5-5
clone size: .
J gene: TRBJ1-2
CDR3 protein: CASRVPAPSGYAF

V gene: TRBV5-6
clone size: .
J gene: TRBJ2-5
CDR3 protein: CANSLEASQETQYF

V gene: TRBV4-1
clone size: .
J gene: TRBJ2-3
CDR3 protein: CASSQNSNTQYF

V gene: TRBV29-1
clone size: .
J gene: TRBJ2-2
CDR3 protein: CSVDNPLGTNNGELFF

V gene: TRBV12-3/TRBV12-4
clone size: .
J gene: TRBJ2-1
CDR3 protein: CAGSLGGILYNEQFF

V gene: TRBV28
clone size: .
J gene: TRBJ2-7
CDR3 protein: CASNFGYEQYF

V gene: TRBV11-2
clone size: .
J gene: TRBJ2-1
CDR3 protein: CVSSFRWVPGTSGSNEQFF

V gene: TRBV29-1
clone size: .
J gene: TRBJ2-3
CDR3 protein: CSVWCYTDTQYF

V gene: TRBV29-1
clone size: once
J gene: TRBJ2-2
CDR3 protein: CSIGTSAASTRELFF

V gene: TRBV29-1
clone size: .
J gene: TRBJ2-3
CDR3 protein: CSVSGGPVGDTQFF

V gene: TRBV4-1
clone size: many
J gene: TRBJ1-5
CDR3 protein: CASSQRDRANQPQHF

V gene: TRBV11-1
clone size: .
J gene: TRBJ2-1
CDR3 protein: CSSSIGKTNGASRFGNEQLF

V gene: TRBV11-1
clone size: .
J gene: TRBJ2-1
CDR3 protein: CVSSPRVADSYSEQFF

V gene: TRBV11-1
clone size: .
J gene: TRBJ2-1
CDR3 protein: CASSLSNGLAVNGQFF

V gene: TRBV7-9
clone size: .
J gene: TRBJ2-3
CDR3 protein: CSSSVFTDKQYF

V gene: TRBV11-3
clone size: many
J gene: TRBJ2-3
CDR3 protein: CASSNNNTDTQYF

V gene: TRBV5-1
clone size: few
J gene: TRBJ2-3
CDR3 protein: CASSLSGRGSIDTQYF

V gene: TRBV6-6
clone size: few
J gene: TRBJ1-5
CDR3 protein: CAGSYEDQPQHF

V gene: TRBV11-2
clone size: .
J gene: TRBJ2-1
CDR3 protein: CTSGFSGPLDNGQFF

V gene: TRBV2
clone size: .
J gene: TRBJ2-2
CDR3 protein: CASSPAVSNTGELFF

V gene: TRBV29-1
clone size: .
J gene: TRBJ2-2
CDR3 protein: CSVAGLAATSTGGLFF

V gene: TRBV12-3/TRBV12-4
clone size: .
J gene: TRBJ2-6
CDR3 protein: CASSPRIGVPGANVLTF

V gene: TRBV12-3/TRBV12-4
clone size: .
J gene: TRBJ2-4
CDR3 protein: CASIEDLVKNIQYF

V gene: TRBV4-3
clone size: .
J gene: TRBJ2-7
CDR3 protein: CASSQDRASGYEQNF

V gene: TRBV10-3
clone size: .
J gene: TRBJ2-3
CDR3 protein: CVIRRGRTDTQYF

V gene: TRBV12-3/TRBV12-4
clone size: .
J gene: TRBJ2-3
CDR3 protein: CVSRGTGAYTQYF